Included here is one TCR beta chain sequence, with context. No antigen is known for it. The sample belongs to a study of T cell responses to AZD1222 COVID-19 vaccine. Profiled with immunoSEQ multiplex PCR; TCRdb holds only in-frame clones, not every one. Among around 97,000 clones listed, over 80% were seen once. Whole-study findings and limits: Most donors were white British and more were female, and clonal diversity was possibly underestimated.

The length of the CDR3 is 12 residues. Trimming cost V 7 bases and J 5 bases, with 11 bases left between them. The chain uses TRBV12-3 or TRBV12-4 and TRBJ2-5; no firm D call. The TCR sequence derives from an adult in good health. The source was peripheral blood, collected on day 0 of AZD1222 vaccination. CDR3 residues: CASTASWETQYF. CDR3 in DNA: TGTGCCAGCACCGCGAGTTGGGAGACCCAGTACTTC.